This TCR beta chain comes out of a study of lymphopenia after photon versus proton radiotherapy. Study results and limitations: Proton therapy kept repertoires fairly stable, unlike photons, which gained effector/memory cells. Authors raise, but do not show, better survival with proton therapy. Post-nadir diversity loss with photons came from oligoclonal expansion, particularly CD8+ Temra cells. A bigger post-nadir fall in TCR diversity correlated inversely with survival time in deceased patients.

As regards this clone: The antigen remains undetermined.

Trimming shortened V by 5 bases and J by 6 bases, and 8 bases separated the two germline ends. This CDR3 spans 11 amino acids. From germline, CDR1 is SEHNR and CDR2 FQNEAQ (reference sequence). Clones were read by immunoSEQ multiplex PCR, and TCRdb kept only the in-frame ones, dropping some. The table includes tens of thousands of clones, more than 70% detected once. The sequencing here drew on peripheral blood, taken from a patient treated with photon-based radiotherapy. This TCR was recovered from a man aged 45-65 years with gastric cancer. The chain couples TRBV7-9 to TRBJ2-7; no firm D call. CDR3 loop: CASSPVGEQYF. The CDR3 nucleotides are TGTGCCAGCAGCCCGGTCGGCGAGCAGTACTTC.